This TCR beta chain was obtained from a study of blood T cells in healthy people across ages. This CDR3 has 13 amino acids. Trimming pared 1 base from V and 11 bases from J, leaving 12 bases between. On this clonotype: Its target is not known.

The study's findings and limits: Significant beta diversity loss was already apparent by age about 39, declining roughly linearly.

Together with a sample-barcoded 5' primer, a J-beta primer mix was included in a second PCR lasting roughly 7 to 11 cycles. One entry per CDR3 protein, called by TCRdb with MiXCR from the 5' RACE reads. Counted here are about 1.6 million distinct CDR3 sequences, about 31% occurring once; the ten biggest clones make up about 11%. Specimen: blood. V is TRBV12-3 or TRBV12-4 and J is TRBJ1-5; D not certain. This receptor was obtained from a woman aged 30 to 39 in good health. CDR3 nucleotide sequence: TGTGCCAGCAGTTTAGGGGAGACCACGTCCCAGCATTTT. It specifies CASSLGETTSQHF.